This T cell receptor beta chain is drawn from a study of T cells in Graves' hyperthyroidism and ophthalmopathy. The source material, RNA transcripts, was used to amplify TCR beta CDR3 regions. Primed by the HTBI set, a first-round RT-PCR was run on the TCR CDR3. TCRdb re-called the multiplex PCR reads through MiXCR, storing one row per CDR3 protein. The sample holds roughly 500,000 distinct CDR3 sequences, about 20% seen once. The V gene's germline CDR1 is SNHLY and CDR2 FYNNEI. V gave up 2 bases and J gave up 6 bases, with 15 bases separating them. The CDR3 consists of 15 residues. Diagnosis relied on clinical symptoms, serum thyroxine and TRAb, thyroid ultrasound and orbital computed tomography.

Input material: blood. The chain recombines TRBV2 with TRBJ2-3; perhaps TRBD2 as D (5 bases). This TCR was recovered from a woman between 65 and 79 years old with Graves' ophthalmopathy. CDR3 sequence (DNA): TGTGCCAGCAGTGAATCGGTCGGGGTGGCGGATACGCAGTATTTT. Translation: CASSESVGVADTQYF. The whole variable domain, remainder taken from reference TRBV2 and TRBJ2-3, is EPEVTQTPSHQVTQMGQEVILRCVPISNHLYFYWYRQILGQKVEFLVSFYNNEISEKSEIFDDQFSVERPDGSNFTLKIRSTKLEDSAMYFCASSESVGVADTQYFGPGTRLTVL.